A single sample gave rise to the 3 T cell receptor beta chains below, sequenced in a study of T cells in Graves' hyperthyroidism and ophthalmopathy (dated by TCRdb to between 2018 and 2020). Preparation of the library involved multiplex PCR. Sequenced using an Illumina HiSeq 2000. TCR beta CDR3 regions were amplified from RNA transcripts. A first-round RT-PCR of the TCR CDR3 used the HTBI primer set with the Qiagen OneStep RT-PCR kit. Through fastp at Q25 and MiXCR, TCRdb rebuilt clones from the public reads, retaining in-frame beta chains. Merged by CDR3 protein, the rows form single entries marked with the most common genes and DNA. This sample is represented by some 300,000 distinct CDR3 sequences; roughly 19% of them were singletons. The top ten hold approximately 37% of the sample. The sample was blood. These receptors originate from a man aged 45-65 years with Graves' ophthalmopathy.

This clonotype appeared many times. The gene calls are TRBV24-1 and TRBJ1-5; 7 nucleotides match TRBD1. The germline V gene encodes CDR1 KGHDR and CDR2 SFDVKD. The CDR3 is 16 amino acids. The junction had 8 bases not matched to a gene; V was cut back by 4 bases and J by 3 bases. The CDR3 nucleotides read TGTGCCACCAGTGACCAGAGACAGGGTGACAATCAGCCCCAGCATTTT. Translating gives CATSDQRQGDNQPQHF.

This clonotype has a handful of counts. The chain is built from TRBV30 and TRBJ2-4; D ambiguous. Germline lookup yields CDR1 GTSNPN and CDR2 SVGIG (reference sequence). CDR3 length equals 16 residues. The germline V and J ends were trimmed by 3 bases and 0 bases, with 15 bases remaining between them. Written as DNA, the CDR3 is TGTGCCTGGAGCCCCGCCCTCCTCTTAGCCAAAAACATTCAGTACTTC. It specifies CAWSPALLLAKNIQYF. Variable domain in full (rest from reference TRBV30 and TRBJ2-4): SQTIHQWPATLVQPVGSPLSLECTVEGTSNPNLYWYRQAAGRGLQLLFYSVGIGQISSEVPQNLSASRPQDRQFILSSKKLLLSDSGFYLCAWSPALLLAKNIQYFGAGTRLSVL.

This clonotype occurred many times. The rearrangement uses TRBV5-1 and TRBJ2-7, with 10 bases fitting TRBD2. The CDR3 has 18 amino acids. CDR1 is SGHRS, CDR2 YFSETQ, per germline. V dropped 2 bases and J dropped 2; count of bases not matched to a gene: 13. CDR3 loop: CASSFLPIAGGSTYEQYF. The DNA of the CDR3 is TGCGCCAGCAGCTTTTTACCGATAGCGGGAGGATCCACCTACGAGCAGTACTTC.